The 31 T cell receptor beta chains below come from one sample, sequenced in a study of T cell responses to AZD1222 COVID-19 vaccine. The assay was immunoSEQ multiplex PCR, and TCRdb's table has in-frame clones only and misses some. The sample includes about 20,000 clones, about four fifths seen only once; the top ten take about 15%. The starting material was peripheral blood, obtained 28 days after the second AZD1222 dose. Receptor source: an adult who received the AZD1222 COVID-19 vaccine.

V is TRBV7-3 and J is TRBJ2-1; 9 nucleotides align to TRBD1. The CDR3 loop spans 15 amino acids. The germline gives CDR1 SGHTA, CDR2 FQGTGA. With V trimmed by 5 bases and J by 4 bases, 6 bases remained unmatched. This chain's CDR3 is CASSARTGVYNEQFF. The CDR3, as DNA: TGTGCCAGCAGCGCCCGGACAGGGGTATACAATGAGCAGTTCTTC.

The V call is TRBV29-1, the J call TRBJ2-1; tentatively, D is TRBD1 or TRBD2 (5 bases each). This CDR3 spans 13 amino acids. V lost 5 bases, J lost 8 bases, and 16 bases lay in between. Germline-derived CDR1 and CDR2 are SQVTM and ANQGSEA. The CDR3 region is CSVRTSGAHEQFF. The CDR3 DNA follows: TGCAGCGTTAGAACTTCCGGGGCGCATGAGCAGTTCTTC.

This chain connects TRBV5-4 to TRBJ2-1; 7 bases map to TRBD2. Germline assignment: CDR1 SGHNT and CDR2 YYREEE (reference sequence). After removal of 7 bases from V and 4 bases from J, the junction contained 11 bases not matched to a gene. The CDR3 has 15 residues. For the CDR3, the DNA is TGTGCCAGCGGTCGCGGACTAGTATCTTACAATGAGCAGTTCTTC. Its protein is CASGRGLVSYNEQFF.

CDR3 protein: CASSLAGNEQFF. DNA for the CDR3: TGCGCCAGCAGCTTGGCAGGTAATGAGCAGTTCTTC. This rearrangement joins TRBV5-1 to TRBJ2-1; D uncertain. V gave up 0 bases and J gave up 7 bases, with 5 bases separating them. Germline V lookup: CDR1 SGHRS, CDR2 YFSETQ. The CDR3 totals 12 residues.

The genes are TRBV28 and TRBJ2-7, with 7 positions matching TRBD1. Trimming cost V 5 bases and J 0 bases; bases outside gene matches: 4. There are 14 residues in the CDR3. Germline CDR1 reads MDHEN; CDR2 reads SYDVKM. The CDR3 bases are TGTGCCAGCAGTCCAGGGGGTAGCTCCTACGAGCAGTACTTC. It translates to CASSPGGSSYEQYF.

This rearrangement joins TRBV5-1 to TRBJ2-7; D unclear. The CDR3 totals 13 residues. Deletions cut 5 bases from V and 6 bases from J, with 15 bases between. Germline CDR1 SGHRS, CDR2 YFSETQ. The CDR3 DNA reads TGCGCCAGCAGGAGGCGGAGCGACGGCGAGCAGTACTTC. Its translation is CASRRRSDGEQYF.

The CDR3 DNA sequence: TGTGCCAGCAGCGAAACTAGCGGGAGAGCCTACAATGAGCAGTTCTTC. Its translation is CASSETSGRAYNEQFF. This chain links TRBV9 with TRBJ2-1; TRBD2 agrees at 11 bases. V was pared by 3 bases and J by 2 bases, with 4 bases of the junction left unmatched. Germline-derived CDR1 and CDR2 are SGDLS and YYNGEE. CDR3 length equals 16 residues.

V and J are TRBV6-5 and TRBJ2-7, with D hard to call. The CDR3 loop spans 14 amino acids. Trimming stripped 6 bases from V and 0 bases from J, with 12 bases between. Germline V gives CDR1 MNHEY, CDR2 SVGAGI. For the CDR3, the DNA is TGTGCCAGCAGACAAATGGACGGCTCCTACGAGCAGTACTTC. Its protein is CASRQMDGSYEQYF.

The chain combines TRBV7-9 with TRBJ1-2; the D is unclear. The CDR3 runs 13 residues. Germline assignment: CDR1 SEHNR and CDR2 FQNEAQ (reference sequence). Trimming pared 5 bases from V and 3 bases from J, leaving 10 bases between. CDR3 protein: CASSTDGDYGYTF. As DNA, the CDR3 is TGTGCCAGCAGCACCGACGGGGACTATGGCTACACCTTC. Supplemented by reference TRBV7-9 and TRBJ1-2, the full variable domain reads DTGVSQNPRHKITKRGQNVTFRCDPISEHNRLYWYRQTLGQGPEFLTYFQNEAQLEKSRLLSDRFSAERPKGSFSTLEIQRTEQGDSAMYLCASSTDGDYGYTFGSGTRLTVV.

CDR3 loop: CASSDQTGARTDTQYF. The CDR3 DNA follows: TGTGCCAGCAGCGATCAGACAGGGGCGCGCACAGATACGCAGTATTTT. The chain combines TRBV11-2 with TRBJ2-3, with TRBD1 matching over 8 bases. V lost 5 bases, J lost 1 base, and 8 bases stayed unmatched. The CDR3 spans 16 residues. Germline CDR1 and CDR2: SGHAT and FQNNGV.

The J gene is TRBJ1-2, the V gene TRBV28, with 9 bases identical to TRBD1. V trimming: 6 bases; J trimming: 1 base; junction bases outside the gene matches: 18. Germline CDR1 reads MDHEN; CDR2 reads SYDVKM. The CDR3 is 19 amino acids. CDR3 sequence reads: CASSPGGPGTGILNYGYTF. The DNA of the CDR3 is TGTGCCAGCAGCCCGGGAGGTCCCGGGACAGGGATTCTTAACTATGGCTACACCTTC.

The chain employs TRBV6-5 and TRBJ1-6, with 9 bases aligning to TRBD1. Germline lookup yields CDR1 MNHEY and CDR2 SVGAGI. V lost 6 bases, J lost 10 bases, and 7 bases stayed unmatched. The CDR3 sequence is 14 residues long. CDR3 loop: CASRTGTGLSPLHF. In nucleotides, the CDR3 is TGTGCCAGCAGGACGGGGACAGGGCTCTCACCCCTCCACTTT.

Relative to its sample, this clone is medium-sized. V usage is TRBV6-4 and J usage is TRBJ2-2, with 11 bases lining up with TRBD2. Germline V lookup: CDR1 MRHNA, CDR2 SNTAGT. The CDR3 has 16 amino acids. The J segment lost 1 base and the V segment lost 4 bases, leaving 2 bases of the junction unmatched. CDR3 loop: CASSVTSGENTGELFF. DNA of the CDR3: TGTGCCAGCAGTGTGACTAGCGGGGAGAACACCGGGGAGCTGTTTTTT.

The CDR3 here is CASSPRFPPAVAFF. CDR3 bases: TGTGCCAGCAGCCCGCGCTTCCCCCCCGCCGTAGCTTTCTTT. This chain connects TRBV7-8 to TRBJ1-1; the D is unclear. The CDR3 runs 14 residues. Germline V gene data show CDR1 as SGHVS and CDR2 as FQNEAQ. Trimming left V 5 bases short and J 10 bases short, with 20 bases between.

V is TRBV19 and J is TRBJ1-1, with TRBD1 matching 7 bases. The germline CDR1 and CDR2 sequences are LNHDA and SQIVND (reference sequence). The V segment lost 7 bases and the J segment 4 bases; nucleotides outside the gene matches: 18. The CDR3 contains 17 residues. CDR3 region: CASKPPRQGRFGTEAFF. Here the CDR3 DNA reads TGTGCCAGTAAGCCTCCCCGACAGGGTCGGTTTGGCACTGAAGCTTTCTTT. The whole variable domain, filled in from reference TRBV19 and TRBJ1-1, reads DGGITQSPKYLFRKEGQNVTLSCEQNLNHDAMYWYRQDPGQGLRLIYYSQIVNDFQKGDIAEGYSVSREKKESFPLTVTSAQKNPTAFYLCASKPPRQGRFGTEAFFGQGTRLTVV.

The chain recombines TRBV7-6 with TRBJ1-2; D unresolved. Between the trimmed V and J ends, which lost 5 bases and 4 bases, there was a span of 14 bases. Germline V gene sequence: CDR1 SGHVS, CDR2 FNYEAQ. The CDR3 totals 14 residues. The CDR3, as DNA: TGTGCCAGCAGCCCCAAGGATGGCAGCTATGGCTACACCTTC. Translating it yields CASSPKDGSYGYTF.

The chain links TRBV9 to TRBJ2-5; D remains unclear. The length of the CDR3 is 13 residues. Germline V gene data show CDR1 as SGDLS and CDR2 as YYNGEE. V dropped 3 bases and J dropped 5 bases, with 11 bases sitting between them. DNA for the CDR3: TGTGCCAGCAGCGCCCTCCGATCGGAGACCCAGTACTTC. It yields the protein CASSALRSETQYF.

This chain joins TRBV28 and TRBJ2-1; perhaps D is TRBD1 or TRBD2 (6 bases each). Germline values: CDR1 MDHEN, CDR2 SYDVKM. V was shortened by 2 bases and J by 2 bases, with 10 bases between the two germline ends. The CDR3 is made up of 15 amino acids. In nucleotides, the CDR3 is TGTGCCAGCAGTTTAGAACGGGGGCCCTACAATGAGCAGTTCTTC. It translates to CASSLERGPYNEQFF. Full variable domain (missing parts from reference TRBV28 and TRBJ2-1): DVKVTQSSRYLVKRTGEKVFLECVQDMDHENMFWYRQDPGLGLRLIYFSYDVKMKEKGDIPEGYSVSREKKERFSLILESASTNQTSMYLCASSLERGPYNEQFFGPGTRLTVL.

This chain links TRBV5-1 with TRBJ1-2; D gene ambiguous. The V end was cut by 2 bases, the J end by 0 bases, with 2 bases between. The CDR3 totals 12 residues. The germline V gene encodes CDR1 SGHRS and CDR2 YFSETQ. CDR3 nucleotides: TGCGCCAGCAGCTTATCTAACTATGGCTACACCTTC. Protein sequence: CASSLSNYGYTF.

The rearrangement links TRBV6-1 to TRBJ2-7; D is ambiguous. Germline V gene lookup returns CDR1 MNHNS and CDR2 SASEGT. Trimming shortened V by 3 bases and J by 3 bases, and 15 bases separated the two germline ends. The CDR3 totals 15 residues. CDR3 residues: CASSDLSRQNYEQYF. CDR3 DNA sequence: TGTGCCAGCAGTGATTTATCGAGGCAGAACTACGAGCAGTACTTC.

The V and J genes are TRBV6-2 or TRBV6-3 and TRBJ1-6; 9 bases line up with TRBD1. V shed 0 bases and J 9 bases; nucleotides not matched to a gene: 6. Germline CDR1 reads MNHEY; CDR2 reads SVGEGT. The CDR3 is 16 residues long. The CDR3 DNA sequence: TGTGCCAGCAGTTACTCACCGGGACAGGGAGGTTCACCCCTCCACTTT. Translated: CASSYSPGQGGSPLHF.

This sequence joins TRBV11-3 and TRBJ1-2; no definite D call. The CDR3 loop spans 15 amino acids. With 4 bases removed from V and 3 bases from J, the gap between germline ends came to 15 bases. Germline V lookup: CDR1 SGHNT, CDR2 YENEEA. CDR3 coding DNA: TGTGCCAGCAGCTCTTCTTGGACCAAGGACTATGGCTACACCTTC. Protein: CASSSSWTKDYGYTF.

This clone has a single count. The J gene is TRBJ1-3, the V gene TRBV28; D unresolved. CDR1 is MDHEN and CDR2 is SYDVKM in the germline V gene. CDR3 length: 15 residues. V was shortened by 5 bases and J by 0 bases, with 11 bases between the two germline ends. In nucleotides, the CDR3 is TGTGCCAGCAGTCCCCAGGCCTCCTCTGGAAACACCATATATTTT. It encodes CASSPQASSGNTIYF.

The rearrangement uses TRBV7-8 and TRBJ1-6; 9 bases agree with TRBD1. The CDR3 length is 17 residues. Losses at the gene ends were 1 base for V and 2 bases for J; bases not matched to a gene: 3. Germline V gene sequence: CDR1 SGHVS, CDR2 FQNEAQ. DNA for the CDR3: TGTGCCAGCAGCTTAGAGGGGACAGGGCCCTATAATTCACCCCTCCACTTT. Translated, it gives CASSLEGTGPYNSPLHF. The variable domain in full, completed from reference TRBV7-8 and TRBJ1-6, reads GAGVSQSPRYKVAKRGQDVALRCDPISGHVSLFWYQQALGQGPEFLTYFQNEAQLDKSGLPSDRFFAERPEGSVSTLKIQRTQQEDSAVYLCASSLEGTGPYNSPLHFGNGTRLTVT.

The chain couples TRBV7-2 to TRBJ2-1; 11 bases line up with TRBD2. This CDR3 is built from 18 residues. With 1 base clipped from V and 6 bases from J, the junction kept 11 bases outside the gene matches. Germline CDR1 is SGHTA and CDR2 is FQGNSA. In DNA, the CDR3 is TGTGCCAGCAGCTTAGAGGCCCCTTTAGCGGGAGGGGGCAATGAGCAGTTCTTC. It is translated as CASSLEAPLAGGGNEQFF.

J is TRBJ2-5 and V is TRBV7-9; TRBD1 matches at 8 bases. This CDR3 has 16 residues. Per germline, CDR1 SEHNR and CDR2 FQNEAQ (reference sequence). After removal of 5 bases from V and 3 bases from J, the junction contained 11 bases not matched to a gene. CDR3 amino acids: CASSQGQVGWKETQYF. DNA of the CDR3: TGTGCCAGCAGCCAGGGACAGGTAGGATGGAAAGAGACCCAGTACTTC.

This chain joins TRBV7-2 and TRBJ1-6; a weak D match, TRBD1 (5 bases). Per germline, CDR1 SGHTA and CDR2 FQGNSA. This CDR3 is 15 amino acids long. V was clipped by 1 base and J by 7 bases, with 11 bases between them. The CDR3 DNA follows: TGTGCCAGCAGCTTAGGGGTCAGGGCGAATTCACCCCTCCACTTT. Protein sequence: CASSLGVRANSPLHF.

CDR3 bases: TGTGCCAGCAGTCCACAGGGAGAAGAGACCCAGTACTTC. Its protein is CASSPQGEETQYF. The V call is TRBV27, the J call TRBJ2-5, with D possibly matching TRBD1 (6 bases). Trimming cost V 5 bases and J 3 bases, with 10 bases left between them. Germline V gene data show CDR1 as MNHEY and CDR2 as SMNVEV (reference sequence). This CDR3 has 13 residues.

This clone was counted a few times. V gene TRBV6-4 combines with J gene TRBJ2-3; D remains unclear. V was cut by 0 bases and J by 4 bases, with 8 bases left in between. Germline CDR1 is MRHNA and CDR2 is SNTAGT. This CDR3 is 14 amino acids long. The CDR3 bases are TGTGCCAGCAGTGACTCGAGCGAGTCAGATACGCAGTATTTT. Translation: CASSDSSESDTQYF.

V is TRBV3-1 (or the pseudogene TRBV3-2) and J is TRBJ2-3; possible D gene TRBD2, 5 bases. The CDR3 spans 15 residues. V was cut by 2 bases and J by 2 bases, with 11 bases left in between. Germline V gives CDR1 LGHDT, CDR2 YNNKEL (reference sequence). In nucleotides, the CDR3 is TGTGCCAGCAGCCAAAATATAGCGTCCACAGATACGCAGTATTTT. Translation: CASSQNIASTDTQYF.

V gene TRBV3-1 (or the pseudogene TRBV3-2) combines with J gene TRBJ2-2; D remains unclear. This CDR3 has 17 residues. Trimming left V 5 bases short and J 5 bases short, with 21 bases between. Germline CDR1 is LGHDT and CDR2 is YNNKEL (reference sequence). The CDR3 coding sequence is TGTGCCAGCAGCTTTGTCTACCATTTCGGCTTGACCGGGGAGCTGTTTTTT. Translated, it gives CASSFVYHFGLTGELFF.